This entry concerns a single T cell receptor beta chain. Its antigen remains unknown. Other DNA sequences in this sample translate to the same CDR3. This sample stems from a study of shared clonotypes between healthy human individuals. Findings of the study overall: In this cohort, only blood was sampled, and tissue repertoires likely differ. For naive CD4 cells, 5% to 6.5% of clonotypes were shared across a handful of donors.

Everyone who donated was a Caucasian adult who lived in Nashville, Tennessee. An even split of each subset's genomic DNA across several immunoSEQ plates was performed. Produced via immunoSEQ multiplex PCR; TCRdb's table is partial and in-frame only. The sample records fewer than 2.5 million clones, 90% to 95% being singletons. The ends were cut back, 2 bases at V and 0 bases at J, with 9 bases in the middle. The V gene's germline CDR1 is SGHRS and CDR2 YFSETQ. There are 15 residues in the CDR3. The clonotype originates from a man aged 18 to 29 in good health. Some clones in this sample may be carry-over from other donors' samples. The sample comprised naive CD4+ T cells from PBMCs. The subset here: CD45RA+ positively selected. The genes are TRBV5-1 and TRBJ2-1; D not resolved. The chain's CDR3 is CASSFTESSYNEQFF. For the CDR3, the DNA is TGCGCCAGCAGCTTCACAGAAAGCTCCTACAATGAGCAGTTCTTC.